This T cell receptor (beta chain) is from a study of shared clonotypes between healthy human individuals. Study conclusions and caveats: Only blood was sampled; tissue repertoires likely differ. Represented diversity (both genetic and exposure-history) was limited by the small number of donors.

Sequencing was performed on unsorted PBMC DNA using ten immunoSEQ deep assay plates. Measured with immunoSEQ multiplex PCR; TCRdb has only the in-frame clones, and not every one. Of about 480,000 clones listed, roughly 79% were seen once; the top ten hold approximately 13%. In the case of this clone: What it recognizes is unknown.

The germline CDR1 and CDR2 sequences are GTSNPN and SVGIG (reference sequence). J gave up 5 bases and V 4 bases, and 5 bases lay outside the gene matches. The CDR3 is 13 amino acids. This chain uses TRBV30 with TRBJ2-5, with 9 bases matching TRBD1. The receptor's source is a woman aged 40 to 49 in good health. Some clones in this sample may be carry-over from other donors' samples. Sequences were obtained from PBMCs. The CDR3 DNA is TGTGCCTGGAAAAGGACAGGGGTGGAGACCCAGTACTTC. Protein product: CAWKRTGVETQYF.